The 5 T cell receptor beta chains listed next were all sequenced from one sample in a study of CD8 T cells in Susac syndrome. It was with random hexamers that roughly 0.5 to 1 ug RNA was reverse transcribed. TCRdb re-analysed the immunoSEQ multiplex PCR reads in MiXCR, keeping a single row per CDR3 protein. The sample yields some 110,000 distinct CDR3 sequences, 85% to 95% seen once. Sequencing was carried out using CD8+ T cells from PBMCs. Receptors were obtained from a human donor with Susac syndrome.

The genes are TRBV6-6 and TRBJ2-3; the match to TRBD2 covers 7 bases. Germline V gene data show CDR1 as MNHNY and CDR2 as SVGAGI (reference sequence). V shed 4 bases, J shed 0 bases, and the junction held 4 bases outside the gene matches. The CDR3 has 15 amino acids. The CDR3 loop reads CASSWSSGSTDTQYF. In nucleotides, the CDR3 is TGTGCCAGCAGTTGGTCTAGCGGAAGCACAGATACGCAGTATTTT.

The chain has TRBV27 and TRBJ2-1; perhaps D is TRBD1 or TRBD2 (5 bases each). V lost 5 bases and J lost 6, with 11 bases in between. This CDR3 has 13 residues. From germline, CDR1 is MNHEY and CDR2 SMNVEV (reference sequence). This CDR3 is CASSPGTGNEQFF. The CDR3 coding sequence is TGTGCCAGCAGTCCCGGGACGGGCAATGAGCAGTTCTTC.

This sequence joins TRBV19 and TRBJ2-3; D is undetermined. Trimming took 4 bases from V and 4 from J, leaving 12 bases between them. The CDR3 covers 14 residues. The germline V gene has CDR1 LNHDA and CDR2 SQIVND (reference sequence). The CDR3 DNA is TGTGCCAGTAGTACACCCTGGACGTCAGATACGCAGTATTTT. Translated: CASSTPWTSDTQYF.

The chain is built from TRBV7-9 and TRBJ1-2; no clear D gene. Trimming left V 5 bases short and J 3 bases short, with 10 bases between. The CDR3 sequence is 13 residues long. From germline, CDR1 is SEHNR and CDR2 FQNEAQ (reference sequence). This chain's CDR3 is CASSLPGYYGYTF. The CDR3 bases are TGTGCCAGCAGCCTACCGGGGTACTATGGCTACACCTTC.

Here the CDR3 DNA reads TGTGCCTGGAGTGTATCTACGTCTGGGTATGGCTACACCTTC. Its translation: CAWSVSTSGYGYTF. The chain combines TRBV30 with TRBJ1-2; no definite D call. The V end was cut by 0 bases, the J end by 5 bases, with 13 bases between. Germline V gives CDR1 GTSNPN, CDR2 SVGIG (reference sequence). This CDR3 comprises 14 residues.